This T cell receptor beta chain originates from a study of blood T cell repertoires in COVID-19. Overall study context: Acute-phase and convalescent COVID-19 samples originated in the United States, Italy and Spain. PBMCs, B-cell-depleted T cells, or T cells were the source of the cDNA or gDNA that made up the material.

V dropped 3 bases and J dropped 2 bases, with 10 bases sitting between them. Per germline, CDR1 SNHLY and CDR2 FYNNEI. The CDR3 has 14 residues. Methods used by the authors: Amplifying reference gene primers gave estimates of nucleated cell counts. Method: immunoSEQ multiplex PCR; TCRdb's copy keeps in-frame clones and lacks some. The V and J calls and clone size were taken over from that table, and D and trimming were inferred from the DNA. The data contain some 260,000 clones, around 85% of them singletons. This TCR came from a man older than 75 with acute or convalescent COVID-19. The rearrangement joins TRBV2 to TRBJ1-2; D perhaps matches TRBD1 (6 bases). The specimen sequenced was peripheral blood. The CDR3 DNA reads as TGTGCCAGCAGTGACAACAGGGACAACTATGGCTACACCTTC. The encoded protein is CASSDNRDNYGYTF.